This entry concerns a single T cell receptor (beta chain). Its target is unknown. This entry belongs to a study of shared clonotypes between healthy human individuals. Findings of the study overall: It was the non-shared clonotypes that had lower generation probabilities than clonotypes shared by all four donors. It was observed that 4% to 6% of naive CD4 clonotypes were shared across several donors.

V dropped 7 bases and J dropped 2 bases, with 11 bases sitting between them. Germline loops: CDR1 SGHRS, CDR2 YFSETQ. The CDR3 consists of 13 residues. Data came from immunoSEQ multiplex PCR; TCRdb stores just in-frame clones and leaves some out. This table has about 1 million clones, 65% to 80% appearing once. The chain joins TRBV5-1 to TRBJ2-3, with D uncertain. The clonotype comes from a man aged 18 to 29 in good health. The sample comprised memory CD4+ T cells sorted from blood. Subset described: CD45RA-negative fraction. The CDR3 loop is CASHRVTTDTQYF. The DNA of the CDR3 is TGCGCCAGCCACCGGGTTACCACAGATACGCAGTATTTT.